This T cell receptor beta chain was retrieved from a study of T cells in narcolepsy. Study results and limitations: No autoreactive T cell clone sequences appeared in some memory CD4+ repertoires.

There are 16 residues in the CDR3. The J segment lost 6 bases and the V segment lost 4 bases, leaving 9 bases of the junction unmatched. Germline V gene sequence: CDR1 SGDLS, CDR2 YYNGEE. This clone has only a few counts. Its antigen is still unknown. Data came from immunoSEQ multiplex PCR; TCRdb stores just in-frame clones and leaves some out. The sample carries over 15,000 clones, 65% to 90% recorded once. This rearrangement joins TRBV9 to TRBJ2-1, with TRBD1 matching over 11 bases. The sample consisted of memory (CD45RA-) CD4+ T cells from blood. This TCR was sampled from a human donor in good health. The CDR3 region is CASSPRDRGSRNEQFF. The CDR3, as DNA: TGTGCCAGCAGCCCGCGGGACAGGGGGAGCCGCAATGAGCAGTTCTTC.